This T cell receptor beta chain is from a study of metastatic and nonmetastatic thyroid tumors. Overall study: Repertoires of blood and of tissue (tumor or nodule) from malignant and benign thyroid patients were compared.

The study's findings and limits: Compared with benign nodules, malignant thyroid tumors were reported to have significantly higher TCR beta diversity in both blood and tumor.

In the authors' methods: The study took CDR3 differences across clinicopathological groups and made a distant-metastasis classifier for papillary thyroid cancer from them. TCRdb re-clonotyped the PCR reads via MiXCR. The V and J calls shown here were made by TCRdb, not taken from the authors' results. This sample has roughly 57,000 clones, with roughly 20% found just once. Every patient underwent thyroid surgery untreated. CDR3 size: 13 residues. The germline V gene encodes CDR1 SGHDN and CDR2 FVKESK. The germline V and J ends were trimmed by 8 bases and 4 bases, with 14 bases remaining between them. This clone was seen more than once but under ten times. The antigen remains unidentified. A read error may be the cause here, since a much bigger clone is one base away.

The TCR sequence derives from a female donor with papillary thyroid cancer or a benign thyroid nodule (not recorded which). Some clones in this sample may be carry-over from other donors' samples. The chain employs TRBV14 and TRBJ1-1; no clear D. Sequenced sample: blood. CDR3 bases: TGTGCCAGCGGCTTAACCGCGGGCACTGAAGCTTTCTTT. Amino acids: CASGLTAGTEAFF.